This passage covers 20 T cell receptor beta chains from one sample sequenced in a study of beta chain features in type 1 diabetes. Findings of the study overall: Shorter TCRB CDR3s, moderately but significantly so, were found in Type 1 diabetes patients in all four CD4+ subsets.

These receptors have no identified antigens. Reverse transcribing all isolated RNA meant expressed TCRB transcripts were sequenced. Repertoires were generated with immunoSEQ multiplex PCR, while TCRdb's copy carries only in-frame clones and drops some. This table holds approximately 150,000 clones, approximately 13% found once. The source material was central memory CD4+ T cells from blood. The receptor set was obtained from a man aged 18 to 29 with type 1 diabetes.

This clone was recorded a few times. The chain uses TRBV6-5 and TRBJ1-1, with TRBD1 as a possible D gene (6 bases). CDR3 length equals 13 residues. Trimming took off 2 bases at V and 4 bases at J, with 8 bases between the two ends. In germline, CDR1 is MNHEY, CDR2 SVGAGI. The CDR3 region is CASSYGGGTEAFF. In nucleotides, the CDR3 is TGTGCCAGCAGTTACGGGGGCGGCACTGAAGCTTTCTTT.

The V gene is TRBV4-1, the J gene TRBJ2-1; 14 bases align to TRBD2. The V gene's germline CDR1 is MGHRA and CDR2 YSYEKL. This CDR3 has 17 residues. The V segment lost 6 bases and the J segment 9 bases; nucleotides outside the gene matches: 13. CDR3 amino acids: CASRRTSGGQVYSEQFF. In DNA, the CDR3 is TGCGCCAGCAGGCGGACTAGCGGGGGGCAAGTCTATTCTGAGCAGTTCTTC.

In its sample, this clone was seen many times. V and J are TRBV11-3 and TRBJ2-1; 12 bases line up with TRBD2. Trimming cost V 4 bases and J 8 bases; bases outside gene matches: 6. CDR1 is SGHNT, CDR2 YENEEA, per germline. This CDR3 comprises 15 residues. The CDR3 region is CASSSASGGAYEQFF. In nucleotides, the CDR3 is TGTGCCAGCAGCTCCGCTAGCGGGGGGGCATATGAGCAGTTCTTC.

CDR3 in DNA: TGTGCCTGGAGTGTTAGGTGGGACCGCTCCTACGAGCAGTACTTC. It encodes CAWSVRWDRSYEQYF. This chain connects TRBV30 to TRBJ2-7; D is tentatively TRBD1 or TRBD2 (5 bases each). Germline V lookup: CDR1 GTSNPN, CDR2 SVGIG (reference sequence). CDR3 length: 15 residues. The V and J ends lost 0 bases and 0 bases respectively, with 12 bases between them.

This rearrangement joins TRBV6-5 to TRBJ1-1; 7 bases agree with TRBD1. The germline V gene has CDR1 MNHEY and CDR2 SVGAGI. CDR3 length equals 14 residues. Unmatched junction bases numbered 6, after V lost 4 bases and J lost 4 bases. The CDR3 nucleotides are TGTGCCAGCAGTTTTTCAGGGGGTAGCACTGAAGCTTTCTTT. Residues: CASSFSGGSTEAFF.

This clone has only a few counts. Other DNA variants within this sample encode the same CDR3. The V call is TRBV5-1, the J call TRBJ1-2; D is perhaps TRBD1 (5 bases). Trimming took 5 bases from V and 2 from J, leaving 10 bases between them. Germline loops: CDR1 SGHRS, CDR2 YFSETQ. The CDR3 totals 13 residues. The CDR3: CASSSQENYGYTF. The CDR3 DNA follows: TGCGCCAGCAGTTCACAGGAAAACTATGGCTACACCTTC.

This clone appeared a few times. Here the CDR3 reads CASSPLWAGQVPNTEAFF. CDR3 nucleotide sequence: TGTGCCAGCAGCCCCCTGTGGGCTGGTCAGGTGCCGAACACTGAAGCTTTCTTT. The chain links TRBV7-9 to TRBJ1-1; no clear D. Germline V gene lookup returns CDR1 SEHNR and CDR2 FQNEAQ (reference sequence). The length of the CDR3 is 18 residues. Trimming shortened V by 5 bases and J by 1 base, and 23 bases separated the two germline ends.

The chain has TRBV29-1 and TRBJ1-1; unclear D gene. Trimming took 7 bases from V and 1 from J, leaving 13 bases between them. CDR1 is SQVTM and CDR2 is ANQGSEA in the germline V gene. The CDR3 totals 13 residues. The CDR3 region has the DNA TGCAGCGCCCGTGTTGAAACGAACACTGAAGCTTTCTTT. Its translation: CSARVETNTEAFF. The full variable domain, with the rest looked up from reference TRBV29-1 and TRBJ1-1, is SAVISQKPSRDICQRGTSLTIQCQVDSQVTMMFWYRQQPGQSLTLIATANQGSEATYESGFVIDKFPISRPNLTFSTLTVSNMSPEDSSIYLCSARVETNTEAFFGQGTRLTVV.

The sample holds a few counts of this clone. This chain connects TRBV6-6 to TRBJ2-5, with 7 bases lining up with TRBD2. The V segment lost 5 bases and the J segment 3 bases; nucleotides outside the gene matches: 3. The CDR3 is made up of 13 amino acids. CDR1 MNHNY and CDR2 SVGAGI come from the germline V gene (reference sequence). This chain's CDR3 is CASSHGGKETQYF. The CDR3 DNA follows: TGTGCCAGCAGTCACGGGGGGAAAGAGACCCAGTACTTC.

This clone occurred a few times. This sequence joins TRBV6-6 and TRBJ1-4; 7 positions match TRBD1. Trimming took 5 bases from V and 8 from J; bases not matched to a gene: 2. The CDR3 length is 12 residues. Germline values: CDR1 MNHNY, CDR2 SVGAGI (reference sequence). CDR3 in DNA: TGTGCCAGCAGTCCACAGGGGGAAAAACTGTTTTTT. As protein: CASSPQGEKLFF.

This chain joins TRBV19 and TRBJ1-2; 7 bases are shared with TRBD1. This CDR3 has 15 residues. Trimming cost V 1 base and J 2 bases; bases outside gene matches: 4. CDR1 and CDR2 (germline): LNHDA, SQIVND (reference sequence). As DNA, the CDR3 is TGTGCCAGTAGTATAGCGGCACAGGGGAACTATGGCTACACCTTC. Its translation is CASSIAAQGNYGYTF.

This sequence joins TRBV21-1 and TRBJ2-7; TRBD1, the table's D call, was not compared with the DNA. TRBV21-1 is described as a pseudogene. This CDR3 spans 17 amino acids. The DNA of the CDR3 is TGTGCCAGCAGCTCAAGGGCTCGGGACAGGGGAGCCCACGAGCAGTACTTC. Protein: CASSSRARDRGAHEQYF.

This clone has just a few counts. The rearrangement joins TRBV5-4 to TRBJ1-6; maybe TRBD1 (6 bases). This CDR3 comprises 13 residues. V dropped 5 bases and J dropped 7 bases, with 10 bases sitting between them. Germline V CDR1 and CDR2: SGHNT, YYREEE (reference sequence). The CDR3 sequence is CASSLQGNSPLHF. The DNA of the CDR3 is TGTGCCAGCAGTTTGCAGGGGAATTCACCCCTCCACTTT.

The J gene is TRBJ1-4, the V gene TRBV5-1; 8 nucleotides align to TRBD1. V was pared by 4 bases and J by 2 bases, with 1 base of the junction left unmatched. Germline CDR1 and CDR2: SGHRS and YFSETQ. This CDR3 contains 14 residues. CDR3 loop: CASSPGGTNEKLFF. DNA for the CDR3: TGCGCCAGCAGCCCAGGGGGCACTAATGAAAAACTGTTTTTT.

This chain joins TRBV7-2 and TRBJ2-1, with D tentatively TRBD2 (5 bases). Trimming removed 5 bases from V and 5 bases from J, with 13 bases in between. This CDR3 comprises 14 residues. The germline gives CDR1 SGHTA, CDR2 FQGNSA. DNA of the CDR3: TGTGCCAGCAGCAGCCCTCCGGGGAACAATGAGCAGTTCTTC. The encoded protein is CASSSPPGNNEQFF.

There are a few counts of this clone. The CDR3 coding sequence is TGTGCCAGCAATCTAGGGACAGGGAGCAATCAGCCCCAGCATTTT. Its protein product is CASNLGTGSNQPQHF. This rearrangement joins TRBV6-1 to TRBJ1-5; 9 bases are a match to TRBD1. With 7 bases clipped from V and 1 base from J, the junction kept 5 bases outside the gene matches. The CDR3 runs 15 residues. Germline CDR1 reads MNHNS; CDR2 reads SASEGT.

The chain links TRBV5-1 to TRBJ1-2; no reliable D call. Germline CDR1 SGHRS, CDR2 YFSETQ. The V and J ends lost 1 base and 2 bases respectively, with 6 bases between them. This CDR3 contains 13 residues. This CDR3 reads CASSLTENYGYTF. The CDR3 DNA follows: TGCGCCAGCAGCTTGACAGAGAACTATGGCTACACCTTC. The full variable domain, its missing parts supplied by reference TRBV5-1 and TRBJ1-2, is KAGVTQTPRYLIKTRGQQVTLSCSPISGHRSVSWYQQTPGQGLQFLFEYFSETQRNKGNFPGRFSGRQFSNSRSEMNVSTLELGDSALYLCASSLTENYGYTFGSGTRLTVV.

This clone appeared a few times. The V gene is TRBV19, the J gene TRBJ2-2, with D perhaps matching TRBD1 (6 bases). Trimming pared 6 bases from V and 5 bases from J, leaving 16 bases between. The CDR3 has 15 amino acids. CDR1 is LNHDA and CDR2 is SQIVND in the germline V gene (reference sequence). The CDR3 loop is CASSTPGHRTGELFF. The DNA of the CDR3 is TGTGCCAGTAGCACTCCGGGACACAGAACCGGGGAGCTGTTTTTT.

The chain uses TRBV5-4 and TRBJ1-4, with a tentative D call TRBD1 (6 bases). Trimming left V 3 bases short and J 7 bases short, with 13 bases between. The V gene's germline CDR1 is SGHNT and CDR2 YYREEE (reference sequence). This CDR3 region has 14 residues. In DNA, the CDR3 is TGTGCCAGCAGCTCAGGGGAGTACGGTGAAAAACTGTTTTTT. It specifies CASSSGEYGEKLFF.

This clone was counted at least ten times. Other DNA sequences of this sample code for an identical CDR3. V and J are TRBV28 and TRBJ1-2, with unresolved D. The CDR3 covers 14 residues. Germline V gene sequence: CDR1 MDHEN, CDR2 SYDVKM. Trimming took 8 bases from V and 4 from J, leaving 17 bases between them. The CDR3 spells CASVGLGNGYGYTF. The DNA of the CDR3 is TGTGCCAGCGTGGGTCTGGGGAATGGCTATGGCTACACCTTC.